The T cell receptor (beta chain) described here comes from a study of cytomegalovirus exposure and HLA in healthy donors (dated by TCRdb to 2016 to 2017). With respect to the entire study: An earlier analysis of about 530 of the donors reported over 250 Gb of sequence data and around 110 million unique TCR beta sequences obtained from approximately 180 million T cells. Roughly 300 gigabases of sequencing data and roughly 90 million unique TCR sequences were included in an early release covering roughly 700 HLA-typed donors. Of the 300 to 400 genotyped donors, 65% to 90% fell in the genetic ancestry cluster associated with self-reported Caucasian donors. The aim of the study was to test whether cataloging public T cell receptors could identify signatures of past pathogen exposure. The study profiled the T cell repertoires of 666 subjects by immunosequencing and related them to cytomegalovirus serostatus. In addition to the first cohort of 666 subjects, a separate validation cohort of around 110 different subjects was used. To predict cytomegalovirus infection status, the study brought together high-throughput TCR immunosequencing, statistical association of individual TCRs with disease status, and machine learning. In a later analysis, previously published TCR beta repertoires from more than 500 donors were re-analyzed and high-resolution HLA genotyping was added so that TCR occurrence patterns could be studied. The later analysis used no new phenotypic data to find candidate immune exposures, relying instead on TCR beta sequences and their occurrence across donors. An earlier analysis of several hundred of the donors applied high-throughput TCR beta sequencing to assess whether each TCR beta V gene segment acted as functional or pseudogenic. Donor age, sex, ethnicity and CMV serostatus were compiled alongside the repertoire data. Genome-wide SNP genotypes for about 65% of the 666 donors were used in a later genetic analysis, which treated that subset as a discovery cohort. Every repertoire in the discovery cohort had been generated on one and the same sequencing platform. HLA typing included class I and class II loci at four-digit resolution. Typing coverage differed by locus: A, B, C, DRB1 and DQB1 were typed in about 620-640 donors, DQA1 in around 500, DPA1 in around 610, and DPB1 in just under 490. Five DR-DQ haplotypes were handled as single units for association and clustering because linkage in the cohort was strong. On average, roughly 200,000 unique TCR beta nucleotide sequences were sequenced per donor among more than 350 genotyped donors of the cohort, with roughly 18% of those sequences being non-productive.

In total, just over 650 healthy bone marrow donors made up the cohort. At the time of sampling, all cohort members were nominally healthy, though unrecorded immune exposures were likely present. The donor tested CMV seropositive, placing the donor among the 250 to 350 seropositive members of the cohort. A peripheral blood sample was collected from each donor, and TCR beta sequencing was performed on peripheral blood mononuclear cells. The Qiagen DNeasy Blood Extraction Kit was used to extract genomic DNA from the blood cell samples. The library was prepared using the immunoSEQ multiplex PCR assay. The multiplex PCR relied on a mix of 60 forward primers for TCR Vbeta segments and 13 reverse primers for TCR Jbeta segments. The CDR3 region of rearranged TCR beta genes was amplified from genomic DNA with a multiplex PCR assay. The amplified TCR beta libraries were sequenced on the Illumina HiSeq System as 87-base-pair reads. The source study handled its data this way. A later analysis counted tens of millions of unique TCR beta chains across the 640 or so repertoires, and approximately 11 million of these chains were shared by at least two donors. Raw reads were error-corrected and collapsed into unique sequences by a nearest-neighbor algorithm in which closely related sequences were merged to remove PCR and sequencing errors. V, D and J gene segments were assigned by aligning CDR3 sequences to IMGT reference sequences. For a sequence to be retained, a match of at least six nucleotides was required to both a V gene segment and a J gene segment. A rearrangement counted as productive if the CDR3 had no stop codons and remained in frame with V and J, and every other rearrangement counted as non-productive. Following IMGT convention, CDR3 was defined as the stretch from the second conserved V-encoded cysteine to the conserved J-encoded phenylalanine. The earlier analysis of a few hundred of the donors excluded sequences that lacked an unambiguous match to a single V gene segment. An earlier analysis of several hundred of the donors classified V segments as functional when productive rearrangements were above 56.7% and as segregating when the standard deviation between donors was above 5%. A statistical classification framework was built for diagnosing cytomegalovirus status from the catalog of TCR beta chain sequences. In a later analysis, V and J genes were assigned by comparing TCR nucleotide sequences against IMGT/GENE-DB human TR gene sequences. In a later analysis, CDR3 sequences and most-parsimonious VDJ recombination scenarios were assigned using the TCRdist pipeline. In a later analysis, each TCR beta chain was defined by its CDR3 amino acid sequence together with its V-gene family, and reads lacking a unique V-gene family were excluded. In a later analysis, nearly 600 highly shared, low-generation-probability nucleotide sequences were removed to address suspected cross-contamination and a sequencing artifact. In a later analysis, a clonal expansion index was calculated for each public chain from normalized within-repertoire ranks of inferred template counts. In a later analysis, generation probabilities were computed using a VDJ recombination model fitted to out-of-frame rearrangements, and the results were checked against IGoR. In a later analysis, hypergeometric tests were used to score TCR-TCR, TCR-HLA and TCR-CMV co-occurrence, with a repertoire-size bias correction applied to TCR pairs. False discovery rates were estimated in a later analysis by permuting HLA or CMV assignments 20 times. In a later analysis, co-occurring TCRs were grouped using DBSCAN, with TCRdist sequence similarity added in when clustering inside HLA-allele-positive subsets. Repertoires with fewer than 30,000 or more than 120,000 public chains were left out of co-occurrence clustering, as were five repertoires with anomalous nucleotide sharing. Not all clones reach the TCRdb copy of this immuneACCESS table, which keeps in-frame sequences only. Checked studies attribute under half of the gap to unresolved V genes and leave the rest unexplained. V, J and clone size are those of that table, while D and trimming were read from the DNA. This sample gives fewer than 200,000 clones in total; more than 65% of them show up just once. 2.5% to 3% of the sample is in the top ten clones.

The CDR3 has 11 amino acids, counting the end cysteine and phenylalanine. Kept here is only the CDR3 DNA, which spans 33 bases and is read in frame from base 1. The germline V gene (reference sequence) yields MNHEY for CDR1 and SMNVEV for CDR2. About this clone itself: Its antigen remains undetermined. Per-base quality was not reported, and no clone a single base away is much larger than it.

The paper's findings and limits, for the study overall: A few of the identified cytomegalovirus-associated TCR beta chains were confirmed in vitro to be specific for cytomegalovirus antigens. Because the 87-base-pair reads could not distinguish some IMGT-functional V segments, including TRBV6-2 and TRBV6-3, those segments were excluded. A further reported finding was that TCR beta sequences accurately predicted the HLA-A and HLA-B alleles for most subjects in the first cohort. At a false discovery rate of 0.05, a later analysis linked 16,951 TCR beta sequences to specific HLA alleles. The authors suggested that the approach could potentially be extended to other disease states and immunological phenotypes. Across donors, most TCR sequences were observed very rarely, whereas some public TCRs were present in many individuals. In a later genetic analysis, a missense DCLRE1C variant was associated with V-gene and J-gene trimming of TCR beta chains, and the association was replicated in an independent cohort. The earlier analysis of 587 of the donors excluded some 15 rarely observed V segments, including chromosome 9 orphons, because counts were too low. Immune exposure information for the cohort was limited to CMV serostatus. Cytomegalovirus status was reported to be diagnosed by the classifier with high specificity and sensitivity in both the original and validation cohorts. According to a later analysis, TCR association rates differed among HLA loci, with DRB1 alleles showing the most associated TCRs and HLA-C alleles showing the fewest. Sequencing depth was assumed to be roughly uniform across donors in the presence/absence analyses, though that assumption may not hold. When HLA alleles, especially DR and DQ, strongly co-occurred, attributing TCR associations to individual alleles was difficult. The sequencing pipeline was judged likely to have produced a cluster of highly shared sequence variants as a technical artifact. In an earlier analysis of some 500 of the donors, most TCR beta V segments were observed in productive rearrangements about 87% or about 30% of the time, broadly matching IMGT annotations. A later analysis found that most CMV-associated TCR beta chains appeared HLA-restricted, with HLA associations seemingly driven largely by CMV exposure. The study listed over 150 TCR beta chains as associated with cytomegalovirus. In a later genetic analysis, fewer N-insertions in productive TCRs were reported among donors in an Asian-associated ancestry cluster than the approximately 630-donor mean. In a later analysis, several top co-occurrence clusters were reported to appear linked to parvovirus B19, influenza, CMV and Epstein-Barr virus. Compared with equally common non-associated chains, HLA-associated TCR beta chains in a later analysis were more clonally expanded and had lower generation probabilities. Only TCR beta chains were sequenced in this cohort, and the absence of alpha or paired-chain data limited detectable features. Linkage disequilibrium might explain the correlated functional status among segregating V segments, but an unknown experimental factor could not be excluded. Because HLA typing was unavailable for some donors at each locus, only the typed subset was used in association tests.

The sample was PBMCs. This receptor was obtained from a woman in her 40s in good health and CMV-seropositive. This chain joins TRBV27 to TRBJ2-5, with an unclear D gene assignment. The DNA end favors TRBJ2-7, so the J call may be wrong. DNA sequence: TGTGCCAGCAGTCGCCAAAACGAGCAGTACTTC. This gives the protein CASSRQNEQYF.